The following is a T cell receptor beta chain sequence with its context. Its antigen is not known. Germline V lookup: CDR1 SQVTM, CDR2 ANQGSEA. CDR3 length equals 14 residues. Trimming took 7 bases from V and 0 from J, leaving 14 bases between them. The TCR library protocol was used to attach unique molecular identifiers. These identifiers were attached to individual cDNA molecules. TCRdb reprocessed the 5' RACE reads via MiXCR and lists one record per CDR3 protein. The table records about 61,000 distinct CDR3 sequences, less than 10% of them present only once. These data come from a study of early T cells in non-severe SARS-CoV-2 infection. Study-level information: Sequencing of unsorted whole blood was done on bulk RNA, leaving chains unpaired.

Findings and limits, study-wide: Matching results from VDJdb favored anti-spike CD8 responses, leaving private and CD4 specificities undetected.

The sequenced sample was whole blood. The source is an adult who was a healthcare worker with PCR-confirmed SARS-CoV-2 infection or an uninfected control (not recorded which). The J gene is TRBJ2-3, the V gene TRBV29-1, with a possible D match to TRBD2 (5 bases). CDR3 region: CSAGLWSSTDTQYF. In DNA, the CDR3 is TGCAGCGCCGGACTTTGGTCCAGCACAGATACGCAGTATTTT.